This entry lists 13 T cell receptor beta chains sequenced from one sample in a study of spatial heterogeneity in lung cancer. Time point reported: sample taken at primary tumor resection. TCRdb re-called the 5' RACE reads through MiXCR, storing one row per CDR3 protein. This table has 48,000 or so distinct CDR3 sequences, approximately 5.3% appearing once. The starting material was PBMCs, obtained at surgery. These receptors all come from a male donor with early-stage non-small cell lung cancer.

This clonotype was recorded at least ten times. This chain links TRBV20-1 with TRBJ2-5; D is perhaps TRBD1 (6 bases). Germline V gene data show CDR1 as DFQATT and CDR2 as SNEGSKA (reference sequence). The V end lost 5 bases, the J end lost 6 bases, and 16 bases lay between the germline ends. The CDR3 contains 13 residues. The CDR3 protein is CSAGQGTKKTQYF. In DNA form, the CDR3 reads TGCAGTGCTGGTCAGGGGACGAAAAAGACCCAGTACTTC.

This clonotype has a handful of counts. The chain combines TRBV6-1 with TRBJ2-1; 7 bases are a match to TRBD2. The V segment lost 7 bases and the J segment 0 bases; nucleotides outside the gene matches: 3. There are 14 residues in the CDR3. Per the germline V gene, CDR1 is MNHNS and CDR2 is SASEGT. The CDR3 sequence: CASTRGSSYNEQFF. As DNA, the CDR3 is TGTGCCAGCACGCGGGGGAGCTCCTACAATGAGCAGTTCTTC.

This clonotype came up many times. The chain is built from TRBV7-9 and TRBJ2-1; either TRBD1 or TRBD2 may supply D (5 bases each). Germline CDR1 is SEHNR and CDR2 is FQNEAQ (reference sequence). The V gene lost 5 bases and the J gene lost 0 bases, with 8 bases spanning the gap. The CDR3 runs 14 residues. This CDR3 reads CASSRDHSYNEQFF. CDR3 bases: TGTGCCAGCAGCCGGGACCACTCCTACAATGAGCAGTTCTTC.

There are many counts of this clonotype. The chain's CDR3 is CASSQVYLGEDEKLFF. The CDR3 region has the DNA TGTGCCAGCAGCCAAGTTTATTTAGGGGAGGACGAAAAACTGTTTTTT. The chain uses TRBV3-1 and TRBJ1-4; D perhaps matches TRBD1 (5 bases). With 1 base removed from V and 8 bases from J, the gap between germline ends came to 17 bases. Germline V CDR1 and CDR2: LGHDT, YNNKEL (reference sequence). The CDR3 contains 16 residues.

This clonotype was recorded many times. The V call is TRBV4-3, the J call TRBJ1-6; possibly TRBD1 for D (5 bases). There are 15 residues in the CDR3. The ends were cut back, 0 bases at V and 10 bases at J, with 13 bases in the middle. Germline assignment: CDR1 LGHNA and CDR2 YSLEER. This chain's CDR3 is CASSQERGSGSPLHF. The CDR3 DNA sequence: TGCGCCAGCAGCCAAGAGAGGGGCTCAGGATCACCCCTCCACTTT.

This clonotype was recorded at least ten times. The V call is TRBV7-3, the J call TRBJ2-3; TRBD2 matches 8 bases. V was clipped by 3 bases and J by 1 base; unmatched bases: 9. Looked up from germline, CDR1 is SGHTA and CDR2 is FQGTGA. The CDR3 is made up of 17 amino acids. Here the CDR3 DNA reads TGTGCCAGCAGCTTGGGTCTGGGGACTAGAGGCACAGATACGCAGTATTTT. This sequence encodes CASSLGLGTRGTDTQYF.

This clonotype was counted only a few times. The rearrangement links TRBV12-3 or TRBV12-4 to TRBJ2-5; D is undetermined. The CDR3 sequence is 13 residues long. The V and J ends lost 2 bases and 5 bases respectively, with 9 bases between them. This CDR3 reads CASSLRLRETQYF. The CDR3 DNA is TGTGCCAGCAGTTTACGACTTCGGGAGACCCAGTACTTC.

Ten or more counts support this clonotype. The chain joins TRBV7-9 to TRBJ2-7; tentatively, D is TRBD2 (5 bases). The CDR3 totals 14 residues. V was pared by 6 bases and J by 6 bases, with 18 bases between. Germline V gene sequence: CDR1 SEHNR, CDR2 FQNEAQ (reference sequence). In DNA form, the CDR3 reads TGTGCCAGCAGTCCAGCCCTAAACGGGGTCGAGCAGTACTTC. Protein product: CASSPALNGVEQYF.

This clonotype was counted at least ten times. V usage is TRBV19 and J usage is TRBJ2-7; D remains unclear. CDR3 length: 13 amino acids. Trimming removed 2 bases from V and 6 bases from J, with 11 bases in between. Germline CDR1 and CDR2: LNHDA and SQIVND (reference sequence). The CDR3 loop reads CASSIRKSTEQYF. The CDR3 nucleotides are TGTGCCAGTAGTATACGGAAGAGTACCGAGCAGTACTTC.

The table lists this clonotype with many counts. The V and J genes are TRBV6-2 or TRBV6-3 and TRBJ2-7; TRBD1 matches 7 bases. Germline-derived CDR1 and CDR2 are MNHEY and SVGEGT. The CDR3 totals 15 residues. Germline trimming cut 4 bases from V and 4 bases from J; bases unmatched to any gene: 10. The CDR3 DNA reads TGTGCCAGCAGTTCCACGACAGGGACACTTTACGAGCAGTACTTC. It translates to CASSSTTGTLYEQYF.

The chain carries TRBV5-4 and TRBJ2-7, with 7 nucleotides matching TRBD1. This CDR3 region has 13 residues. V was clipped by 4 bases and J by 3 bases; unmatched bases: 4. Germline V gene sequence: CDR1 SGHNT, CDR2 YYREEE (reference sequence). CDR3 nucleotide sequence: TGTGCCAGCAGCAAGGACAGGAACTACGAGCAGTACTTC. Translation gives CASSKDRNYEQYF.

This clonotype showed up many times. The chain has TRBV6-2 or TRBV6-3 and TRBJ2-5; 7 bases map to TRBD2. This CDR3 has 14 amino acids. The V gene's germline CDR1 is MNHEY and CDR2 SVGEGT. V dropped 2 bases and J dropped 5; count of bases not matched to a gene: 5. The CDR3 region is CASSYLAEGETQYF. The CDR3, as DNA: TGTGCCAGCAGTTACCTAGCGGAGGGGGAGACCCAGTACTTC.

This clonotype was found many times. The V and J genes are TRBV7-9 and TRBJ2-5; unclear D gene. This CDR3 is built from 13 residues. Trimming took off 1 base at V and 2 bases at J, with 5 bases between the two ends. Germline loops: CDR1 SEHNR, CDR2 FQNEAQ (reference sequence). This chain's CDR3 is CASSLDGQETQYF. CDR3 nucleotide sequence: TGTGCCAGCAGCTTAGACGGACAAGAGACCCAGTACTTC.